This entry lists 8 T cell receptor beta chains sequenced from one sample in a study of blood T cell repertoires in COVID-19. The assay was immunoSEQ multiplex PCR, and TCRdb's table has in-frame clones only and misses some. This sample carries hundreds of thousands of clones, less than 90% of them seen once, and the ten largest clones take around 3%. The sequenced sample was PBMCs or T cells enriched from blood (not recorded which). The source is a woman in her 30s who had recovered from COVID-19.

V gene TRBV11-2 combines with J gene TRBJ1-2; 7 bases agree with TRBD1. Trimming at V came to 2 bases and at J to 4 bases, leaving 4 bases not matched to a gene. The CDR3 extends over 14 amino acids. CDR1 and CDR2 (germline): SGHAT, FQNNGV. The CDR3, as DNA: TGTGCCAGCAGCTTATTCGACAGGGCCTATGGCTACACCTTC. Translation: CASSLFDRAYGYTF.

V and J are TRBV6-5 and TRBJ2-2; maybe TRBD2 (6 bases). V shed 0 bases and J shed 3 bases, with 8 bases lying between them. CDR3 size: 15 residues. Germline CDR1 MNHEY, CDR2 SVGAGI. DNA for the CDR3: TGTGCCAGCAGTTACTCTTTAGCGGACACCGGGGAGCTGTTTTTT. This translates into CASSYSLADTGELFF.

As DNA, the CDR3 is TGTGCCAGCAGGGCCGAGAGGGCAGATACGCAGTATTTT. Translating it yields CASRAERADTQYF. The rearrangement joins TRBV6-5 to TRBJ2-3, with D tentatively TRBD2 (5 bases). From germline, CDR1 is MNHEY and CDR2 SVGAGI. Trimming took off 6 bases at V and 4 bases at J, with 11 bases between the two ends. The CDR3 totals 13 residues.

In this sample, this clone turned up once. The chain recombines TRBV5-1 with TRBJ1-1, with 8 positions matching TRBD1. The CDR3 sequence is 14 residues long. Germline loops: CDR1 SGHRS, CDR2 YFSETQ. The V and J ends lost 4 bases and 11 bases, in that order; junction bases with no gene match: 13. The CDR3 DNA reads as TGCGCCAGCAGCCCGACAGGGGTTGGTGGTTTGGCTTTCTTT. It encodes CASSPTGVGGLAFF.

This CDR3 is CASSLSGLAYEQYF. CDR3 DNA: TGTGCCAGCAGCCTCTCTGGGCTGGCCTACGAGCAGTACTTC. The gene calls are TRBV13 and TRBJ2-7; D uncertain. The CDR3 totals 14 residues. Deletions cut 5 bases from V and 2 bases from J, with 13 bases between. Germline V CDR1 and CDR2: PRHDT, FYEKMQ (reference sequence).

J is TRBJ2-5 and V is TRBV18, with 11 bases matching TRBD2. Trimming took 6 bases from V and 1 from J; bases not matched to a gene: 4. Per the germline V gene, CDR1 is KGHSH and CDR2 is LQKENI. CDR3 size: 15 residues. As DNA, the CDR3 is TGTGCCAGCTCCCCAGGGACTAGCGGCCAAGAGACCCAGTACTTC. The encoded protein is CASSPGTSGQETQYF.

Regarding this clone: A junction boundary mismatches the germline segment, possibly from a read error. The V and J genes are TRBV18 and TRBJ2-4; the match to TRBD1 covers 8 bases. The V gene's germline CDR1 is KGHSH and CDR2 LQKENI. The CDR3 is made up of 12 amino acids. This CDR3 reads CASSPAGQERDF. CDR3 bases: TGTGCCAGCTCACCAGCGGGACAGGAAAGGGACTTC.

The genes are TRBV27 and TRBJ2-7; a weak D match, TRBD1 (5 bases). Between the trimmed V and J ends, which lost 3 bases and 9 bases, there was a span of 21 bases. This CDR3 region has 15 residues. The germline gives CDR1 MNHEY, CDR2 SMNVEV (reference sequence). The CDR3 sequence is CASSFPSGSLKGQYF. DNA of the CDR3: TGTGCCAGCAGTTTCCCCTCAGGGTCCCTTAAGGGGCAGTACTTC.